This entry lists 20 T cell receptor beta chains sequenced from one sample in a study of post-analysis software for immune sequencing data. Study observations and caveats: Elevated frequency relative to controls characterized roughly 5 TRBV segments in patients, TRBV5-6, TRBV5-1 and TRBV20-1 among them.

These receptors have no known antigen. Unique molecular identifiers were built into the TCR beta cDNA libraries. TCRdb re-derived calls from the PCR reads in MiXCR, one entry per CDR3 protein. This table holds 750,000 to 950,000 distinct CDR3 sequences, just over 45% found once. Sequenced material: blood. The receptors come from a girl aged 10 to 17 with multiple sclerosis.

The chain is built from TRBV20-1 and TRBJ2-7, with D tentatively TRBD1 (5 bases). Germline-derived CDR1 and CDR2 are DFQATT and SNEGSKA (reference sequence). The CDR3 consists of 15 residues. V was clipped by 5 bases and J by 4 bases, with 21 bases between them. The CDR3 bases are TGCAGTGCTCTTAAGGACAAAAACCTAGGGTACGAGCAGTACTTC. Translated, it gives CSALKDKNLGYEQYF.

The chain employs TRBV7-2 and TRBJ2-1; TRBD1 or TRBD2 may be the D gene (5 bases each). V lost 5 bases to trimming and J lost 0 bases, with 14 bases between them. The length of the CDR3 is 16 residues. Germline assignment: CDR1 SGHTA and CDR2 FQGNSA. The CDR3 DNA reads TGTGCCAGCAGCCCCTCTCGGGGCCTCTCCTACAATGAGCAGTTCTTC. Translation gives CASSPSRGLSYNEQFF.

The chain recombines TRBV6-5 with TRBJ2-1; 9 bases agree with TRBD1. The CDR3 has 15 amino acids. The junction had 5 bases not matched to a gene; V was cut back by 6 bases and J by 2 bases. Germline-derived CDR1 and CDR2 are MNHEY and SVGAGI. CDR3 in amino acids: CASRTTGGAYNEQFF. CDR3 nucleotides: TGTGCCAGCAGGACGACAGGGGGTGCCTACAATGAGCAGTTCTTC.

The chain uses TRBV29-1 and TRBJ2-7, with TRBD1 as a possible D gene (5 bases). The germline V and J ends were trimmed by 0 bases and 4 bases, with 13 bases remaining between them. The germline gives CDR1 SQVTM, CDR2 ANQGSEA. The CDR3 contains 14 residues. CDR3 nucleotides: TGCAGCGTTGAAGATGGGCAGGGTGATTACGAGCAGTACTTC. The encoded protein is CSVEDGQGDYEQYF.

The chain joins TRBV20-1 to TRBJ2-4; TRBD2 agrees at 8 bases. The J call is uncertain, as TRBJ2-7 better fits the DNA end. This CDR3 is 14 amino acids long. Germline CDR1 reads DFQATT; CDR2 reads SNEGSKA (reference sequence). DNA for the CDR3: TGCAGTGCTAGGAGCGGGAGCTTCGGCTACGAGCAGTACTTC. It yields the protein CSARSGSFGYEQYF.

The chain recombines TRBV6-1 with TRBJ1-1; perhaps TRBD1 as D (5 bases). Deletions cut 2 bases from V and 1 base from J, with 14 bases between. The CDR3 sequence is 16 residues long. In germline, CDR1 is MNHNS, CDR2 SASEGT. CDR3 sequence (DNA): TGTGCCAGCAGTGAAACACCGGGACGGCGGAACACTGAAGCTTTCTTT. Its protein product is CASSETPGRRNTEAFF.

This clonotype was seen repeatedly, ten times or more. Sequence at one end of the junction differs from germline and may be a read error. V gene TRBV6-5 combines with J gene TRBJ2-7, with D unclear. Germline V gene sequence: CDR1 MNHEY, CDR2 SVGAGI. The CDR3 loop spans 11 amino acids. The CDR3 here is CASSYSHEQYF. CDR3 nucleotide sequence: TGTGCCAGCAGTTACTCCCACGAGCAGTACTTC.

This clonotype has a handful of counts. The chain links TRBV12-3 or TRBV12-4 to TRBJ2-1, with no clear D. This CDR3 is built from 11 residues. Trimming removed 3 bases at V and 10 bases at J, with 7 bases between. CDR3 protein: CASSFTWEQFF. The DNA of the CDR3 is TGTGCCAGCAGTTTCACATGGGAGCAGTTCTTC.

This clonotype was counted between two and nine times. The rearrangement joins TRBV7-2 to TRBJ2-4; perhaps TRBD2 as D (6 bases). The DNA end favors TRBJ2-5, so the J call may be wrong. The germline V gene encodes CDR1 SGHTA and CDR2 FQGNSA. This CDR3 is 16 amino acids long. The CDR3 reads CASSSPLGGGKETQYF. In DNA, the CDR3 is TGTGCCAGCAGCTCCCCTTTGGGAGGAGGGAAAGAGACCCAGTACTTC.

The rearrangement links TRBV20-1 to TRBJ1-5; D is unresolved. V was cut by 5 bases and J by 0 bases, with 11 bases left in between. This CDR3 spans 14 amino acids. Looked up from germline, CDR1 is DFQATT and CDR2 is SNEGSKA (reference sequence). CDR3 DNA: TGCAGTGCTTGGACTGGGAGTAGCAATCAGCCCCAGCATTTT. It codes for CSAWTGSSNQPQHF.

The chain links TRBV4-3 to TRBJ1-5; D remains ambiguous. Germline CDR1 LGHNA, CDR2 YSLEER. V was trimmed by 2 bases and J by 1 base, leaving 6 bases between them. CDR3 length: 14 residues. CDR3 sequence (DNA): TGCGCCAGCAGCCAAAGACAAAGCAATCAGCCCCAGCATTTT. Its protein product is CASSQRQSNQPQHF.

The chain carries TRBV13 and TRBJ2-5; tentative D call: TRBD1 (6 bases). Trimming took 0 bases from V and 11 from J, leaving 25 bases between them. From germline, CDR1 is PRHDT and CDR2 FYEKMQ (reference sequence). This CDR3 spans 17 amino acids. This CDR3 is CASSLGATGIWSREQYF. CDR3 nucleotides: TGTGCCAGCAGCTTAGGGGCTACAGGGATTTGGTCTAGGGAGCAGTACTTC. Using reference TRBV13 and TRBJ2-5 for the parts outside the CDR3, the full variable domain is AAGVIQSPRHLIKEKRETATLKCYPIPRHDTVYWYQQGPGQDPQFLISFYEKMQSDKGSIPDRFSAQQFSDYHSELNMSSLELGDSALYFCASSLGATGIWSREQYFGPGTRLLVL.

This clonotype was observed once. J is TRBJ1-2 and V is TRBV7-6; TRBD1 might be the D (6 bases). The CDR3 consists of 17 residues. CDR1 is SGHVS, CDR2 FNYEAQ, per germline. V dropped 2 bases and J dropped 4 bases, with 20 bases sitting between them. For the CDR3, the DNA is TGTGCCAGCAGCTTATATGGGGGGGCGGTGTATGGCTATGGCTACACCTTC. This encodes CASSLYGGAVYGYGYTF. Variable domain in full (rest from reference TRBV7-6 and TRBJ1-2): GAGVSQSPRYKVTKRGQDVALRCDPISGHVSLYWYRQALGQGPEFLTYFNYEAQQDKSGLPNDRFSAERPEGSISTLTIQRTEQRDSAMYRCASSLYGGAVYGYGYTFGSGTRLTVV.

The chain is built from TRBV13 and TRBJ2-1; 9 positions match TRBD2. Germline loops: CDR1 PRHDT, CDR2 FYEKMQ (reference sequence). V gave up 4 bases and J gave up 7 bases; unmatched junction bases: 5. This CDR3 comprises 14 residues. CDR3 DNA: TGTGCCAGCAGCTCCCCGGGACTAGCTAATGAGCAGTTCTTC. It specifies CASSSPGLANEQFF.

This clonotype was recorded once. V gene TRBV20-1 combines with J gene TRBJ2-3; D tentatively fits TRBD1 or TRBD2 (6 bases each). CDR3 length: 14 amino acids. Germline CDR1 is DFQATT and CDR2 is SNEGSKA (reference sequence). V gave up 0 bases and J gave up 4 bases, with 11 bases separating them. CDR3 nucleotide sequence: TGCAGTGCTAGAGATAGGGGGGTCGCAGATACGCAGTATTTT. This gives the protein CSARDRGVADTQYF.

This chain links TRBV13 with TRBJ2-1; either TRBD1 or TRBD2 may fit D (5 bases each). From germline, CDR1 is PRHDT and CDR2 FYEKMQ (reference sequence). Trimming took off 2 bases at V and 7 bases at J, with 9 bases between the two ends. This CDR3 contains 13 residues. CDR3 protein: CASSLPGTNEQFF. In nucleotides, the CDR3 is TGTGCCAGCAGCTTACCAGGGACGAATGAGCAGTTCTTC.

The chain carries TRBV7-2 and TRBJ2-5, with D maybe TRBD2 (5 bases). Deletions cut 1 base from V and 4 bases from J, with 13 bases between. Germline V gives CDR1 SGHTA, CDR2 FQGNSA. The CDR3 length is 15 residues. Here the CDR3 DNA reads TGTGCCAGCAGCTTAGATCGGTTTCGGGGAGAGACCCAGTACTTC. This gives the protein CASSLDRFRGETQYF.

In this sample, this clonotype turned up a few times. The chain recombines TRBV9 with TRBJ2-3, with D hard to call. Germline CDR1 and CDR2: SGDLS and YYNGEE. There are 15 residues in the CDR3. Deletions cut 0 bases from V and 1 base from J, with 9 bases between. The CDR3 loop reads CASSVDGLGTDTQYF. Here the CDR3 DNA reads TGTGCCAGCAGCGTAGACGGTCTAGGCACAGATACGCAGTATTTT.

The chain couples TRBV10-3 to TRBJ1-5; 8 nucleotides align to TRBD1. This CDR3 spans 15 amino acids. Germline assignment: CDR1 ENHRY and CDR2 SYGVKD. With V trimmed by 3 bases and J by 7 bases, 8 bases remained unmatched. The CDR3: CAISDGGQGGQPQHF. The CDR3 nucleotides are TGTGCCATCAGTGATGGTGGACAGGGAGGGCAGCCCCAGCATTTT.

The rearrangement links TRBV27 to TRBJ1-1; D call uncertain. This CDR3 is built from 13 residues. Germline assignment: CDR1 MNHEY and CDR2 SMNVEV (reference sequence). The V gene lost 4 bases and the J gene lost 5 bases, with 11 bases spanning the gap. CDR3 loop: CASSSRSDTEAFF. The CDR3 DNA sequence: TGTGCCAGCAGTTCACGGTCCGATACTGAAGCTTTCTTT.